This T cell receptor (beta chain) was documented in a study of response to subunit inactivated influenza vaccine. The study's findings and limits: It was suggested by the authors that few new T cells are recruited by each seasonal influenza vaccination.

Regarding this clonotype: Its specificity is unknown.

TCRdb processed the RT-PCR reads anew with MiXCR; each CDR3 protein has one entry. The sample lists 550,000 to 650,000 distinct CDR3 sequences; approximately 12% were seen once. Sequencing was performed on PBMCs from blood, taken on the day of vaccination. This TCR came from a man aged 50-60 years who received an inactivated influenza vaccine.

The DNA for the CDR3 is TGCAGTGCTAGAGACCTCTTAACGGGAGGGCCCGCCTACAATGAGCAGTTCTTC. Translation gives CSARDLLTGGPAYNEQFF. The rearrangement uses TRBV20-1 and TRBJ2-1; 8 bases fit TRBD2. J was trimmed by 2 bases and V by 0 bases; bases with no gene match: 12. This CDR3 is 18 amino acids long. CDR1 is DFQATT and CDR2 is SNEGSKA in the germline V gene (reference sequence).